Sequencing of this T cell receptor beta chain was carried out in a study of cytomegalovirus exposure and HLA in healthy donors. Note on this clone: Its target is unknown.

Study-level points and caveats: Presence/absence comparisons presumed near-even sequencing depth among donors. Sequencing probably produced one cluster of sequence variants that were highly shared. Specific recognition of CMV antigens was confirmed in vitro for three chains (all CMV-associated).

Germline V gene lookup returns CDR1 SGDLS and CDR2 YYNGEE. The CDR3 contains 13 residues. The V end lost 2 bases, the J end lost 3 bases, and 6 bases lay between the germline ends. 60 Vbeta and 13 Jbeta primers were used in PCR. TCRdb keeps only in-frame clones here, not all; method: immunoSEQ multiplex PCR. The sample carries hundreds of thousands of clones, approximately 90% recorded once. The source is a woman under 30 in good health and CMV-seronegative. The chain employs TRBV9 and TRBJ2-1; tentatively, D is TRBD2 (6 bases). Specimen: PBMCs. CDR3 sequence (DNA): TGTGCCAGCAGCGTTAGCGGCTACAATGAGCAGTTCTTC. Translating it yields CASSVSGYNEQFF. The complete variable domain, with remaining parts taken from reference TRBV9 and TRBJ2-1, reads DSGVTQTPKHLITATGQRVTLRCSPRSGDLSVYWYQQSLDQGLQFLIQYYNGEERAKGNILERFSAQQFPDLHSELNLSSLELGDSALYFCASSVSGYNEQFFGPGTRLTVL.